Listed below are T cell receptor beta chains from one sample, sequenced in a study of memory CD4+ T cells and cytomegalovirus serostatus. TCRdb's copy holds only in-frame clones and misses some; the assay was immunoSEQ multiplex PCR. The table includes about 59,000 clones, around 80% detected once. Sequenced input: memory CD4+ T cells from blood. The receptors originated from an adult in good health and CMV-seronegative. Some clones in this sample may be carry-over from other donors' samples. Both conserved end residues are part of each CDR3. D genes are given only for firm matches. Not all rows give a size; the values are once, few, many and, for expanded clones, a class.

d_gene | abundance | j_gene | v_gene | CDR3nt | CDR3aa
- | - | TRBJ2-1 | TRBV2 | TGTGCCAGCAGTGGTATACCAATATCAATCAATGAGCAGTTCTTC | CASSGIPISINEQFF
TRBD2 | - | TRBJ2-5 | TRBV5-1 | TGCGCCAGCAGCTTGGTATCGGGGGAGGGGTTTGGAGAGACCCAGTACTTC | CASSLVSGEGFGETQYF
TRBD1 | - | TRBJ1-1 | TRBV28 | TGTGCCAGCACCAGGGACAGGGGCACTGAAGCTTTCTTT | CASTRDRGTEAFF
- | - | TRBJ2-1 | TRBV7-9 | TGTGCCAGCAGCGCGCGGGCAGGACGCTACAATGAGCAGTTCTTC | CASSARAGRYNEQFF
TRBD1 | - | TRBJ1-5 | TRBV2 | TGTGCCAGCAGTGACCGGGACAGAATTCAGCCCCAGCATTTT | CASSDRDRIQPQHF
TRBD1 | few | TRBJ2-1 | TRBV19 | TGTGCCAGTAGTACCGGACAGGGAGTTTGGAATGAGCAGTTCTTC | CASSTGQGVWNEQFF
- | - | TRBJ2-7 | TRBV20-1 | TGCAGTGCTAACTCCTACGAGCAGTACTTC | CSANSYEQYF
- | - | TRBJ2-6 | TRBV6-1 | TGTGCCAGCAGTGAACCAGGCGGTGCGCATGGGAACGTCCTGACTTTC | CASSEPGGAHGNVLTF
- | - | TRBJ1-1 | TRBV5-1 | TGCGCCAGCAGCTTCGTTGGGATTGGGGGTACTGAAGCTTTCTTT | CASSFVGIGGTEAFF
- | - | TRBJ2-5 | TRBV6-5 | TGTGCCAGCAGTGGGACGGTACAAGAGACCCAGTACTTC | CASSGTVQETQYF
- | - | TRBJ1-5 | TRBV7-2 | TGTGCCAGCAGTTTATACCCCAGTCAGCCCCAGCATTTT | CASSLYPSQPQHF
TRBD1 | - | TRBJ1-1 | TRBV5-1 | TGCGCTAGCAGCTTGGTCGGGACAGGGGAGGTCACTGAAGCTTTCTTT | CASSLVGTGEVTEAFF
- | - | TRBJ1-4 | TRBV19 | TGTGCCAGTACCAAACGGGGCAGGGGACGTGAAAAACTGTTTTTT | CASTKRGRGREKLFF
- | - | TRBJ1-3 | TRBV10-3 | TGTGCCATCAGTGAGGGCAGTGACTCTGGAAACACCATATATTTT | CAISEGSDSGNTIYF
- | - | TRBJ2-7 | TRBV6-6 | TGTGCCAGCAGAAACCCGACACTCTCCTACGAGCAGTACTTC | CASRNPTLSYEQYF
- | - | TRBJ1-6 | TRBV6-6 | TGTGCCAGCAGTTGGGGGGTAGGATCCTATAATTCACCCCTCCACTTT | CASSWGVGSYNSPLHF
- | medium-sized | TRBJ2-3 | TRBV5-1 | TGCGCCAGCAGCTTGGGACAGGTCACAGATACGCAGTATTTT | CASSLGQVTDTQYF
- | - | TRBJ2-1 | TRBV10-2 | TGCGCCAGCAGTGAGTGGGGTGCTACCCCCTTGGGGAATGAGCAGTTCTTC | CASSEWGATPLGNEQFF
- | - | TRBJ1-5 | TRBV28 | TGTGCCAGCAAGGGTTCGGCAGTGAAATATAGCAATCAGCCCCAGCATTTT | CASKGSAVKYSNQPQHF
TRBD2 | - | TRBJ2-2 | TRBV4-3 | TGCGCCAGCAGCCATAGGGCTAGCGGGGGGGCCACGACCGGGGAGCTGTTTTTT | CASSHRASGGATTGELFF
- | - | TRBJ1-1 | TRBV4-3 | TGCGCCAGCAGCCAAGAGAGTTTCCAGGGTCCCCACACTGAAGCTTTCTTT | CASSQESFQGPHTEAFF
TRBD1 | - | TRBJ1-2 | TRBV6-5 | TGTGCCAGCAGACGACAGGGAAACTATGGCTACACCTTC | CASRRQGNYGYTF
- | - | TRBJ1-1 | TRBV11-3 | TGTGCCAGCAGCTACGGACAGAACACTGAAGCTTTCTTT | CASSYGQNTEAFF
- | - | TRBJ1-1 | TRBV6-5 | TGTGCCAGCAGTTACTCTTACAACAGGGAGAACACTGAAGCTTTCTTT | CASSYSYNRENTEAFF
- | - | TRBJ2-5 | TRBV5-1 | TGCGCCAGCAGAAGGGGATCCGGGCAAGAGACCCAGTACTTC | CASRRGSGQETQYF
TRBD2 | - | TRBJ2-1 | TRBV7-9 | TGTGCCAGCAGGACAAGGGTAGCGGGAGGCAAGAACAATGAGCAGTTCTTC | CASRTRVAGGKNNEQFF
- | - | TRBJ2-1 | TRBV7-8 | TGTGCCAGCGCCATGCGGATCTCCTACAATGAGCAGTTCTTC | CASAMRISYNEQFF
- | - | TRBJ1-5 | TRBV18 | TGTGCCAGCTCACCCCGGGACGCTCAGCCCCAGCATTTT | CASSPRDAQPQHF
- | medium-sized | TRBJ1-2 | TRBV29-1 | TGCAGCGTTGACCAGGGAGACTATGGCTACACCTTC | CSVDQGDYGYTF
- | - | TRBJ1-1 | TRBV6-5 | TGTGCCAGCAGGGGGGGGCGCGGGAACACTGAAGCTTTCTTT | CASRGGRGNTEAFF
- | few | TRBJ1-1 | TRBV19 | TGTGCCAGTAGTATGGGAGGGTATGCTGAAGCTTTCTTT | CASSMGGYAEAFF
- | - | TRBJ1-6 | TRBV5-8 | TGTGCCAGCAGCTTCTTGGCAGGGGTGCGGAGGGCACCCCTCCACTTT | CASSFLAGVRRAPLHF
- | - | TRBJ1-1 | TRBV11-3 | TGTGCCAGCAGCTTAGGGATGAACACTGAAGCTTTCTTT | CASSLGMNTEAFF
- | - | TRBJ1-2 | TRBV25-1 | TGTGCCAGCAGTGAAAGAGCAGGGAGAGGGAACTATGGCTACACCTTC | CASSERAGRGNYGYTF
- | once | TRBJ2-1 | TRBV7-2 | TGTGCCAGCAGCCGACTCCATGGGAATGAGCAGTTCTTC | CASSRLHGNEQFF
TRBD1 | - | TRBJ1-4 | TRBV19 | TGTGCCAGCGGCGGGACAGGGGGTGAAAAACTGTTTTTT | CASGGTGGEKLFF
TRBD2 | - | TRBJ2-3 | TRBV5-4 | TGTGCCAGCAGCTTAGGGGCTAGCGGGGGCACAGATACGCAGTATTTT | CASSLGASGGTDTQYF
- | - | TRBJ1-5 | TRBV29-1 | TGCAGCGTTCTCGACCCCAAGATGGCCCAGCATTTT | CSVLDPKMAQHF
TRBD1 | - | TRBJ1-1 | TRBV9 | TGTGCCAGCAGCTTTTCCCGGGACAGGGGGAGGGACACTGAAGCTTTCTTT | CASSFSRDRGRDTEAFF
TRBD2 | - | TRBJ2-7 | TRBV2 | TGTGCCAGCAGTGCCCAACGGGGGGGGCGGGAGCAGTACTTC | CASSAQRGGREQYF
TRBD1 | - | TRBJ2-1 | TRBV2 | TGTGCCAGCAGCTGGGGACAGGGTACTCACAATGAGCAGTTCTTC | CASSWGQGTHNEQFF